Listed below are T cell receptor beta chains from one sample, sequenced in a study of T-cell reconstitution after alpha-beta-depleted transplantation in children. MiXCR, run by TCRdb on the PCR reads, gives a single entry per CDR3 protein. Of almost 600,000 distinct CDR3 sequences in the sample, 27% are singletons; the top ten hold about 35%. This sample comprised PBMCs, obtained before TCRalphabeta/CD19-depleted stem cell transplant. These receptors were taken from a boy younger than two with Wiskott-Aldrich syndrome, due to receive a stem cell transplant. Each CDR3 is given with its conserved first and last residue. A D gene is named only where the DNA matches it firmly. Clone sizes are given selectively: once, few, many, or a class where the clone is expanded.

-	TRBV13	TRBJ2-2	-	TGTGCCAGCAGCTTTCGGAATTTCGGGGAGCTGTTTTTT	CASSFRNFGELFF
-	TRBV7-9	TRBJ2-1	few	TGTGCCAGCAGCTTGTTTGGGACGGACAATGAGCAGTTCTTC	CASSLFGTDNEQFF
-	TRBV20-1	TRBJ1-2	few	TGCAGTGCTAGAGATCTGGAGGCGTCAAACTATGGCTACACCTTC	CSARDLEASNYGYTF
TRBD1	TRBV3-1	TRBJ2-7	-	TGTGCCAGCAGCCTCAGGGGGCTTGACGAGCAGTACTTC	CASSLRGLDEQYF
-	TRBV5-1	TRBJ1-2	many	TGCGCCAGCAGCTTGGCGGGGCATGGTGGCTACACCTTC	CASSLAGHGGYTF
TRBD2	TRBV29-1	TRBJ2-1	-	TGCAGCGTTGAAGAGGGGCGAGGACTAGCGGGAGTCAATGAGCAGTTCTTC	CSVEEGRGLAGVNEQFF
-	TRBV5-5	TRBJ2-7	-	TGTGCCAGCAGCCCTTCAGTTGCACCTTACTCCTACGAGCAGTACTTC	CASSPSVAPYSYEQYF
-	TRBV9	TRBJ2-4	-	TGTGCCAGCAGTAGGCCAGGGACGGACATTCAGTACTTC	CASSRPGTDIQYF
TRBD2	TRBV7-3	TRBJ2-2	-	TGTGCCAGCAGCCCCCTTAGCGGGAGCTTCACCGGGGAGCTGTTTTTT	CASSPLSGSFTGELFF
-	TRBV29-1	TRBJ2-2	-	TGCAGCGCCCTGGAGGGTTTGGTAGCCGGGGAGCTGTTTTTT	CSALEGLVAGELFF
TRBD2	TRBV20-1	TRBJ2-1	-	TGCAGTGCTAGCCGGCCGGGGGGTATGCGGGAGCAGTTCTTC	CSASRPGGMREQFF
TRBD1	TRBV20-1	TRBJ2-6	few	TGCAGTGCTAAGACAGGGGCTGGGGCCAACGTCCTGACTTTC	CSAKTGAGANVLTF
TRBD1	TRBV20-1	TRBJ1-1	-	TGCAGTGCTAGATTTTCCGGGACAGCGAACACTGAAGCTTTCTTT	CSARFSGTANTEAFF
-	TRBV12-3/TRBV12-4	TRBJ2-3	-	TGTGCCAGCAGTTTCGCCCACACAGATACGCAGTATTTT	CASSFAHTDTQYF
-	TRBV5-1	TRBJ2-7	-	TGCGCCAGCAGTACGGACGGAACCTACGAGCAGTACTTC	CASSTDGTYEQYF
-	TRBV29-1	TRBJ2-5	once	TGCAGCGTTGAAGACGGGATTCAAGAGACCCAGTACTTC	CSVEDGIQETQYF
-	TRBV5-6	TRBJ1-5	many	TGTGCCAGCAGCTTAGGGCCTAGCAATCAGCCCCAGCATTTT	CASSLGPSNQPQHF